Listed below are T cell receptor beta chains from one sample, sequenced in a study of control samples from healthy donors and cancer patients. Libraries were prepared by immunoSEQ multiplex PCR; TCRdb keeps only in-frame clonotypes and omits some of them. The table shows roughly 120,000 clones, with 70% to 90% occurring only once. The sequenced material came from blood. These receptors all stem from a man in his forties or fifties in good health. The CDR3 runs from the conserved cysteine through the conserved F or W. Each record gives: J gene, CDR3 length, V gene, D gene, clone size, CDR3 DNA, CDR3 protein. A D gene is named only where the DNA matches it firmly. For some rows the clone size is stated as once, few or many, or as a class when expanded; others skip it.

>TRBJ2-7|15|TRBV4-2|NA|NA
TGTGCCAGCAGCCAAGATTACACAGCCGCCTACGAGCAGTACTTC
CASSQDYTAAYEQYF
>TRBJ2-5|15|TRBV5-1|TRBD2|NA
TGCGCCAGCAGCTTGTCCTCTAGCGGGGGTCAGGCCCAGTACTTC
CASSLSSSGGQAQYF
>TRBJ1-1|15|TRBV4-1|NA|NA
TGCGCCAGCAGCCAAGTGAGGAGCGGGTATGGGGAAGCTTTCTTT
CASSQVRSGYGEAFF
>TRBJ1-1|13|TRBV30|NA|NA
TGTGCCTGGAGAGGGGCCCTGAACACTGAAGCTTTCTTT
CAWRGALNTEAFF
>TRBJ1-4|13|TRBV12-3/TRBV12-4|TRBD1|few
TGTGCCAGCAGTACAGGGGGCGTAGAAAAACTGTTTTTT
CASSTGGVEKLFF
>TRBJ1-2|10|TRBV28|NA|NA
TGTGCCAGCGGGAACTATGGCTACACCTTC
CASGNYGYTF
>TRBJ1-5|13|TRBV28|NA|NA
TGTGCCGAGGGCCAAGGGAGCAATCAGCCCCAGCATTTT
CAEGQGSNQPQHF
>TRBJ2-7|13|TRBV18|NA|NA
TGTGCCAGCTCACCTTCTCAGGACCACGAGCAGTACTTC
CASSPSQDHEQYF
>TRBJ2-1|15|TRBV3-1/TRBV3-2|NA|NA
TGTGCCAGCAGCCAACGTAGGGCCGCCTACAATGAGCAGTTCTTC
CASSQRRAAYNEQFF
>TRBJ2-7|18|TRBV21-1|NA|NA
TGTGCCAGCAGCAAAGAGGTTCCGGGACAGGGGGCGATGGACGAGCAGTACTTC
CASSKEVPGQGAMDEQYF
>TRBJ2-7|15|TRBV27|NA|NA
TGTGCCAGCAGTTTACGGGGGTTGGACTCCTACGAGCAGTACTTC
CASSLRGLDSYEQYF
>TRBJ1-2|14|TRBV10-3|NA|NA
TGTGCCATCAAATCTAACCGGGGCGACTATGGCTACACCTTC
CAIKSNRGDYGYTF
>TRBJ1-1|15|TRBV7-8|NA|NA
TGTGCCAGCAGCTTAGCGCGGGGGGCGGGCACTGAAGCTTTCTTT
CASSLARGAGTEAFF
>TRBJ2-5|16|TRBV4-1|NA|NA
TGCGCCAGCAGCCAAATGAACCTCGTCAGCACAGAGACCCAGTACTTC
CASSQMNLVSTETQYF
>TRBJ1-1|18|TRBV9|NA|NA
TGTGCCAGCAGCGTAGCTTGGGACCCCCAAACCGGGGAAACTGAAGCTTTCTTT
CASSVAWDPQTGETEAFF
>TRBJ2-7|12|TRBV2|NA|NA
TGTGCCAGCAGGCAGGGACCCTACGAGCAGTACTTC
CASRQGPYEQYF
>TRBJ1-5|17|TRBV28|TRBD1|NA
TGTGCCAGCAGTTTTCGTGACCCGGGACAGCTCAATCAGCCCCAGCATTTT
CASSFRDPGQLNQPQHF
>TRBJ2-7|16|TRBV7-2|NA|NA
TGTGCCAGCAGCCTGTGGACAGAACCTCCTTCCTACGAGCAGTACTTC
CASSLWTEPPSYEQYF
>TRBJ2-2|15|TRBV7-9|NA|NA
TGTGCCAGCAGCCCTAGACAGGGAGGGACCGGGGAGCTGTTTTTT
CASSPRQGGTGELFF
>TRBJ2-1|14|TRBV6-1|NA|NA
TGTGCCAGCAGTGATAACAGGCCCGACAATGAGCAGTTCTTC
CASSDNRPDNEQFF
>TRBJ1-5|13|TRBV30|NA|NA
TGTGCCTGGAGTTCCGGGACCCATCAGCCCCAGCATTTT
CAWSSGTHQPQHF
>TRBJ2-7|17|TRBV5-6|TRBD2|NA
TGTGCCAGCTTCATTGGGGAGGGTCGTAACCCCCCCTACGAGCAGTACTTC
CASFIGEGRNPPYEQYF
>TRBJ1-1|15|TRBV11-2|NA|once
TGTGCCAGCCTCCGGGGGGGGGAGGTTTACACTGAAGCTTTCTTT
CASLRGGEVYTEAFF
>TRBJ1-3|14|TRBV14|NA|NA
TGTGCCAGCAGCCAAGGACAGCTCAGAAACACCATATATTTT
CASSQGQLRNTIYF
>TRBJ2-3|16|TRBV11-3|TRBD2|NA
TGTGCCAGCAGCCTGGGACTAGCGGGGGGCACAGATACGCAGTATTTT
CASSLGLAGGTDTQYF
>TRBJ2-1|14|TRBV30|NA|NA
TGTGCCTGGAGTGAGGGGATCTCCTACAATGAGCAGTTCTTC
CAWSEGISYNEQFF
>TRBJ1-3|14|TRBV27|NA|NA
TGTGCCAGCAGTCTCGGGGTTCCTGGAAACACCATATATTTT
CASSLGVPGNTIYF
>TRBJ2-5|15|TRBV11-1|NA|NA
TGTGCCAGCAGCTTTGGGTCCGGACCTAAAGAGACCCAGTACTTC
CASSFGSGPKETQYF
>TRBJ2-3|14|TRBV11-2|NA|NA
TGTGCCAGCAGCTTAGATCAGGGGCCGGATACGCAGTATTTT
CASSLDQGPDTQYF
>TRBJ1-1|15|TRBV21-1|NA|NA
TGTGCCAGCAGCAGTCCCAGGGGGCCGAACACTGAAGCTTTCTTT
CASSSPRGPNTEAFF
>TRBJ1-2|17|TRBV7-2|NA|NA
TGTGCCAGCAGCTTAGATATCGCACAGGGAGCTAACTATGGCTACACCTTC
CASSLDIAQGANYGYTF
>TRBJ1-2|15|TRBV30|TRBD1|NA
TGTGCCTGGAGTTCCCCCGAAGCGACAGGGGCCGGCTACACCTTC
CAWSSPEATGAGYTF
>TRBJ2-1|15|TRBV4-2|NA|once
TGTGCCAGCAGCCAAGACGACAACTCCTACAATGAGCAGTTCTTC
CASSQDDNSYNEQFF
>TRBJ1-4|15|TRBV2|TRBD1|NA
TGTGCCAGCAGCCCCCAGGGACAGACCAATGAAAAACTGTTTTTT
CASSPQGQTNEKLFF
>TRBJ1-5|14|TRBV19|NA|NA
TGTGCCAGTAGTATCGGGGCTAGCAATCAGCCCCAGCATTTT
CASSIGASNQPQHF
>TRBJ2-7|16|TRBV7-9|NA|NA
TGTGCCAGCAGCTTATCGGACGGGAGACTTAACTACGAGCAGTACTTC
CASSLSDGRLNYEQYF
>TRBJ2-1|15|TRBV5-1|TRBD2|NA
TGCGCCAGCAGCTTAGGCGGGGGGGAAGAGGGTGAGCAGTTCTTC
CASSLGGGEEGEQFF
>TRBJ2-1|17|TRBV24-1|TRBD1|NA
TGTGCCACCAGTGACCCCTTGACAGGGGGTGGTATGGATGAGCAGTTCTTC
CATSDPLTGGGMDEQFF
>TRBJ1-2|12|TRBV3-1/TRBV3-2|NA|NA
TGTGCCAGCAGCGCCCGACCGGGTGGCTACACCTTC
CASSARPGGYTF
>TRBJ2-3|15|TRBV7-7|NA|NA
TGTGCCAGCAGCTCAGGGCGCGGCGGCACAGATACGCAGTATTTT
CASSSGRGGTDTQYF
>TRBJ2-3|13|TRBV5-1|NA|NA
TGCGCCAGCAGCTTGGGGTACGCTAATACGCAGTATTTT
CASSLGYANTQYF
>TRBJ1-2|16|TRBV4-2|NA|many
TGTGCCAGCAGCCCTTCGGAGGGCAGGGCGAACTATGGCTACACCTTC
CASSPSEGRANYGYTF
>TRBJ2-4|16|TRBV3-1/TRBV3-2|NA|NA
TGTGCCAGCAGCCAAGGTCTTTGGTTAGCCAAAAACATTCAGTACTTC
CASSQGLWLAKNIQYF
>TRBJ1-4|16|TRBV19|TRBD1|NA
TGTGCCAGTAGCTCTGACCCCGGGACAGGGGTCGAAAAACTGTTTTTT
CASSSDPGTGVEKLFF
>TRBJ1-4|14|TRBV9|NA|NA
TGTGCCAGCGGACTTGGACAGCATAATGAAAAACTGTTTTTT
CASGLGQHNEKLFF
>TRBJ1-1|11|TRBV23-1|NA|NA
TGCGCCAGGGAAACGAACACTGAAGCTTTCTTT
CARETNTEAFF
>TRBJ2-1|17|TRBV7-9|TRBD2|NA
TGTGCCAGCAGCCCCGCCTGGGGACTAGCGGGGGTCTATGAGCAGTTCTTC
CASSPAWGLAGVYEQFF
>TRBJ1-1|14|TRBV28|NA|once
TGTGCCAGCAGTTTAATTGTAGGAAACACTGAAGCTTTCTTT
CASSLIVGNTEAFF